Sequencing of this TCR beta chain was carried out in a study of early T cells in non-severe SARS-CoV-2 infection. Study information: Unpaired chains resulted from sequencing bulk RNA of unsorted whole blood. Whole-study results and caveats: Clonotype matching in VDJdb favored anti-spike CD8 responses and did not capture private and CD4 specificities.

Concerning this clonotype: What it recognizes is unknown.

TCRdb reprocessed the 5' RACE reads with MiXCR, giving one entry per CDR3 protein. The profile shows approximately 77,000 distinct CDR3 sequences, approximately 12% of them singletons. The ends lost 6 bases at V and 6 bases at J; junction bases unmatched: 15. The CDR3 totals 16 residues. Germline CDR1 is SQVTM and CDR2 is ANQGSEA. The sample was whole blood. This receptor was identified in an adult who was a healthcare worker with PCR-confirmed SARS-CoV-2 infection or an uninfected control (not recorded which). The V gene is TRBV29-1, the J gene TRBJ2-2; 8 bases match TRBD2. Written as DNA, the CDR3 is TGCAGCGTCCGGAGGAGCGGGAGTAAGAGTGCCGGGGAGCTGTTTTTT. Amino acid sequence: CSVRRSGSKSAGELFF.